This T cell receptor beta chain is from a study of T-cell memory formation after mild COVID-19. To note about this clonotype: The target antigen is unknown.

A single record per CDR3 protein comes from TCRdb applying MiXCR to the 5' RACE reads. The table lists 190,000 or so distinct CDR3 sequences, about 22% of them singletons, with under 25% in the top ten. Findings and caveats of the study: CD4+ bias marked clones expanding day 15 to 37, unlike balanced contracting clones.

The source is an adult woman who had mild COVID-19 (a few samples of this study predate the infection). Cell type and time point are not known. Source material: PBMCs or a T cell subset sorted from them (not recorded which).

CDR3 residues: CASSKVKRGHNEQFF. The DNA for the CDR3 is TGTGCCAGCAGCAAGGTTAAGAGGGGGCACAATGAGCAGTTCTTC. The chain employs TRBV21-1 and TRBJ2-1; the table's D call, TRBD1, was not checked against the DNA. TRBV21-1 is a documented pseudogene. This CDR3 spans 15 amino acids.